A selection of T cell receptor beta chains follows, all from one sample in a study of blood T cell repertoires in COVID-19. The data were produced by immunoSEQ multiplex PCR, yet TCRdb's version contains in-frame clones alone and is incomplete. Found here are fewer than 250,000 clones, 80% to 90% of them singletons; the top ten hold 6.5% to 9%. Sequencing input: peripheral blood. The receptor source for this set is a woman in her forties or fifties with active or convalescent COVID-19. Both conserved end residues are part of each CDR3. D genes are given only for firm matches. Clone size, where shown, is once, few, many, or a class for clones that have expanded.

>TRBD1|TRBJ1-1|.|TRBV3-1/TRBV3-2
CASSQVKQGAEAFF
TGTGCCAGCAGCCAAGTAAAACAGGGGGCTGAAGCTTTCTTT
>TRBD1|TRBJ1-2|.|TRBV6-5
CASSSQGTYGYTF
TGTGCCAGCAGCTCACAGGGGACCTATGGCTACACCTTC
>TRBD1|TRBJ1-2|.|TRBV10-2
CASSAGQLNYGYTF
TGCGCCAGCAGCGCGGGACAGCTAAACTATGGCTACACCTTC
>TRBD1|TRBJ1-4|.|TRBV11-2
CASSLDRGQGFNEKLFF
TGTGCCAGCAGCTTAGATCGAGGACAGGGGTTTAATGAAAAACTGTTTTTT
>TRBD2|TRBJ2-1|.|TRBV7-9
CASSSGLAGYNEQFF
TGTGCCAGCAGCTCAGGACTAGCGGGGTACAATGAGCAGTTCTTC
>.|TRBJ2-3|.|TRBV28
CASSLQGLKDTQYF
TGTGCCAGCAGTCTGCAGGGTTTAAAAGATACGCAGTATTTT
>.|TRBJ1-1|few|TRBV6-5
CASIGLRNTEAFF
TGTGCCAGCATTGGTCTCAGGAACACTGAAGCTTTCTTT
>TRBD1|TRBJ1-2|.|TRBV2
CASSEQGGYGYTF
TGTGCCAGCAGTGAACAGGGGGGATATGGCTACACCTTC
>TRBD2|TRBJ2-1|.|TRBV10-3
CAINPSGKGNEQFF
TGTGCCATCAATCCTAGCGGGAAGGGCAATGAGCAGTTCTTC
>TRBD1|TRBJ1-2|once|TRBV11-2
CASSLGRGQGGAGYTF
TGTGCCAGCAGCTTAGGTAGAGGGCAGGGGGGAGCTGGCTACACCTTC
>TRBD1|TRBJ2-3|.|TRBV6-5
CASSKRQGGSDTQYF
TGTGCCAGCAGTAAACGACAGGGTGGATCAGATACGCAGTATTTT
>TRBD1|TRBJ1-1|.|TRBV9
CASSAIQGPETEAFF
TGTGCCAGCAGCGCGATACAGGGGCCGGAAACTGAAGCTTTCTTT
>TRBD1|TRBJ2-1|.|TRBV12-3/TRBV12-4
CASMGQGRTEQFF
TGTGCCAGCATGGGACAGGGAAGGACTGAGCAGTTCTTC
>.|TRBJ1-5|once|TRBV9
CASSVGQARQPQHF
TGTGCCAGCAGCGTAGGACAGGCTCGACAGCCCCAGCATTTT
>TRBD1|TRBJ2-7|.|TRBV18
CASSTTDRGEQYF
TGTGCCAGCTCAACGACCGACAGGGGCGAGCAGTACTTC
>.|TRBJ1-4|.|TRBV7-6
CASSHPEEKLFF
TGTGCCAGCAGCCATCCGGAGGAAAAACTGTTTTTT
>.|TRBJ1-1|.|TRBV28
CASTPSGGAYTEAFF
TGTGCCAGCACCCCGAGCGGCGGGGCTTACACTGAAGCTTTCTTT
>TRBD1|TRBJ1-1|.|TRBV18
CASSPNQGAPNTEAFF
TGTGCCAGCTCACCAAATCAGGGGGCGCCGAACACTGAAGCTTTCTTT
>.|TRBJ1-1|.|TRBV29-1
CSVVVYGNTEAFF
TGCAGCGTTGTAGTATATGGGAACACTGAAGCTTTCTTT
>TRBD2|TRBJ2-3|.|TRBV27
CASSHRTSGTDTQYF
TGTGCCAGCAGTCACCGGACTAGCGGCACAGATACGCAGTATTTT
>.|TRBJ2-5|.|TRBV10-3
CAISEAGVQETQYF
TGTGCCATCAGTGAAGCCGGGGTCCAAGAGACCCAGTACTTC
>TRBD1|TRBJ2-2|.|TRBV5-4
CASSPGGGSITGELFF
TGTGCCAGCAGCCCAGGGGGCGGTTCTATCACCGGGGAGCTGTTTTTT
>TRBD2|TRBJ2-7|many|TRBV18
CASSPPSGINEQYF
TGTGCCAGCTCACCCCCTAGCGGGATCAACGAGCAGTACTTC
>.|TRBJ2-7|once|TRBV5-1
CASSWGGTNEQYF
TGCGCCAGCTCCTGGGGGGGGACAAACGAGCAGTACTTC
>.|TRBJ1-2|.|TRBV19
CASSITIRQVYGYTF
TGTGCCAGTAGTATAACAATCAGACAGGTCTATGGCTACACCTTC
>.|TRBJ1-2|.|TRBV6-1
CASSASTLLGNYGYTF
TGTGCCAGCAGTGCCTCAACCCTACTCGGGAACTATGGCTACACCTTC
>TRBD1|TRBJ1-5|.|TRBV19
CASTANRDRGLNQPQHF
TGTGCCAGTACCGCAAACCGGGACAGGGGACTCAATCAGCCCCAGCATTTT
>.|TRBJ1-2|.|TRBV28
CASSLNGLQPGYTF
TGTGCCAGCAGTTTAAACGGTCTTCAACCCGGCTACACCTTC
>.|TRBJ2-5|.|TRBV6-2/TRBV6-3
CASSYSRETQYF
TGTGCCAGCAGTTACTCGCGGGAGACCCAGTACTTC
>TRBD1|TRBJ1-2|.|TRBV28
CASSLIGTAYGYTF
TGTGCCAGCAGTTTGATAGGGACAGCCTATGGCTACACCTTC
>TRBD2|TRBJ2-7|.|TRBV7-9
CASSLGRASDEQYF
TGTGCCAGCAGCCTAGGGAGGGCTAGCGACGAGCAGTACTTC
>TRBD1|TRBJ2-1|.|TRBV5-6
CASSLDKGAWDNEQFF
TGTGCCAGCAGCTTGGATAAGGGGGCTTGGGACAATGAGCAGTTCTTC
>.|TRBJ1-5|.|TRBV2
CASSGGAIGNQPQHF
TGTGCCAGCAGTGGTGGGGCAATCGGCAATCAGCCCCAGCATTTT
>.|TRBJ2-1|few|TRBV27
CASSLNYYNEQFF
TGTGCCAGCAGTTTAAACTACTACAATGAGCAGTTCTTC
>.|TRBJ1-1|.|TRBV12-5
CASSRGYNTEAFF
TGTGCTAGCAGCAGGGGTTACAACACTGAAGCTTTCTTT
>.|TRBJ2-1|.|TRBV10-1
CASSVGSEQFF
TGCGCCAGCAGTGTAGGGAGTGAGCAGTTCTTC
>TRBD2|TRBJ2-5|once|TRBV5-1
CASSLGARLAGTQTQYF
TGCGCCAGCAGCTTGGGGGCCCGACTAGCGGGAACGCAGACCCAGTACTTC
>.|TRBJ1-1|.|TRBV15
CATITTRGGQKAFF
TGTGCCACCATTACGACAAGGGGGGGCCAGAAAGCTTTCTTT
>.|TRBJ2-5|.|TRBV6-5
CASSYRGAGQETQYF
TGTGCCAGCAGTTACCGGGGAGCAGGCCAAGAGACCCAGTACTTC
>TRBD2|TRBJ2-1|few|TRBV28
CASTEGGGATEQFF
TGTGCCAGCACCGAAGGCGGGGGGGCAACTGAGCAGTTCTTC
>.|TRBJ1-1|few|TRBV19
CASSHPARGTEAFF
TGTGCCAGTAGTCACCCGGCCCGGGGCACTGAAGCTTTCTTT
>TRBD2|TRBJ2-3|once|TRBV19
CASSRPGLAGDTQYF
TGTGCCAGTAGCCGCCCGGGACTAGCGGGGGATACGCAGTATTTT
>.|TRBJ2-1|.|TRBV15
CATSRVPQAEQFF
TGTGCCACCAGCAGAGTGCCTCAGGCCGAGCAGTTCTTC
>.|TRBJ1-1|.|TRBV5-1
CASSLERGNTEAFF
TGCGCCAGCAGCTTGGAAAGAGGGAACACTGAAGCTTTCTTT